This T cell receptor beta chain derives from a study of T cell changes during pregnancy in multiple sclerosis. Here immunoSEQ multiplex PCR was the method, and the copy in TCRdb shows in-frame clones only, minus some. Here the sample spans over 35,000 clones, over 75% being singletons. The CDR3 is made up of 15 amino acids. Germline V CDR1 and CDR2: SGHRS, YFSETQ. V lost 4 bases and J lost 1, with 15 bases in between. The source material was CD8+ T cells from peripheral blood mononuclear cells, sampled before pregnancy. The V call is TRBV5-1, the J call TRBJ2-7; D is uncertain. The sequence was obtained from a female donor with multiple sclerosis, enrolled in a pregnancy study. In DNA, the CDR3 is TGCGCCAGCAGCACCGAGCCTGACTTTTCCTACGAGCAGTACTTC. Protein sequence: CASSTEPDFSYEQYF.